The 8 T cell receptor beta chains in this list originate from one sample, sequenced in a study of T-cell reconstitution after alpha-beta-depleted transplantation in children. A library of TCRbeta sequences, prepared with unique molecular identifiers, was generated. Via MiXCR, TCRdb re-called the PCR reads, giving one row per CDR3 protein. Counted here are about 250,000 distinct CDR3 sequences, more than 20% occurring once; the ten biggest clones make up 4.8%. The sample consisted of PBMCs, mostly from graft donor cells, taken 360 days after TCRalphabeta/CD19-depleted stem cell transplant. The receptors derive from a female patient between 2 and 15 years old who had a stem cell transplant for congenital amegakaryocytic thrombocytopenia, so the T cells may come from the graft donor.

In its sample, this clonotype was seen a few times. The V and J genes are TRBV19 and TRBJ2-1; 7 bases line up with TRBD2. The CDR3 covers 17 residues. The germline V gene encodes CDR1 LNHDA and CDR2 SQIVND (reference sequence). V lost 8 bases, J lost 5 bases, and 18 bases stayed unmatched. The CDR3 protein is CASYPGLSRPLNNEQFF. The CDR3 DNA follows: TGTGCCAGTTATCCGGGACTATCCAGACCCTTAAACAATGAGCAGTTCTTC.

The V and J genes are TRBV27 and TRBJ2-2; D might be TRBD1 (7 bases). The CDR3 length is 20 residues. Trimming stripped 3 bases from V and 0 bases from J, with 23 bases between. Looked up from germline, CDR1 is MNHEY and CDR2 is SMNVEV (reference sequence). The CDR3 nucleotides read TGTGCCAGCAGTTTTGGGGGGACAGAGGGGTCTATAACGAACACCGGGGAGCTGTTTTTT. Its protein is CASSFGGTEGSITNTGELFF.

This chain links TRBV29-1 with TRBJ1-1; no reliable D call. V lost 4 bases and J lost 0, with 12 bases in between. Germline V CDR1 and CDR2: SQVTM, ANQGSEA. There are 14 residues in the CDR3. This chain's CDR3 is CSVAVWGMNTEAFF. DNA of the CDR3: TGCAGCGTTGCTGTCTGGGGAATGAACACTGAAGCTTTCTTT.

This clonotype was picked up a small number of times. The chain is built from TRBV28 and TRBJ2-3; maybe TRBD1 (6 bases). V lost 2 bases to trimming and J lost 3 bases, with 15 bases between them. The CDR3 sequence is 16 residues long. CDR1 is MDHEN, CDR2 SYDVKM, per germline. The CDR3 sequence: CASSLRDNGWTDTQYF. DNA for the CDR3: TGTGCCAGCAGTTTAAGGGACAATGGATGGACAGATACGCAGTATTTT.

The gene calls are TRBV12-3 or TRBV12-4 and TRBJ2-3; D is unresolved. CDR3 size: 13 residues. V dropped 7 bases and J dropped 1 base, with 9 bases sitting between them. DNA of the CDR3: TGTGCCAGCATGTGGATACGCACAGATACGCAGTATTTT. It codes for CASMWIRTDTQYF.

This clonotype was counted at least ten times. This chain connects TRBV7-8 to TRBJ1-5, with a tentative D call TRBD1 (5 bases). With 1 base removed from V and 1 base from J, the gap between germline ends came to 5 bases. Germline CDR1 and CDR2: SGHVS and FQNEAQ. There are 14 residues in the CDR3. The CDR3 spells CASSLDRSNQPQHF. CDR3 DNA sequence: TGTGCCAGCAGCTTAGACAGGAGCAATCAGCCCCAGCATTTT.

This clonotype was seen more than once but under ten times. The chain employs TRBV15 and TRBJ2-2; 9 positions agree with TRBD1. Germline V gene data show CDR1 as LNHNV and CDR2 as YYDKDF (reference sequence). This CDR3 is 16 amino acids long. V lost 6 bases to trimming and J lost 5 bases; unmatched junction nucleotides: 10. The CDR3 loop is CATSQDGTGRTGELFF. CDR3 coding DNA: TGTGCCACCAGTCAAGATGGGACAGGGAGGACCGGGGAGCTGTTTTTT. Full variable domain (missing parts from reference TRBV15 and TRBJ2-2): DAMVIQNPRYQVTQFGKPVTLSCSQTLNHNVMYWYQQKSSQAPKLLFHYYDKDFNNEADTPDNFQSRRPNTSFCFLDIRSPGLGDTAMYLCATSQDGTGRTGELFFGEGSRLTVL.

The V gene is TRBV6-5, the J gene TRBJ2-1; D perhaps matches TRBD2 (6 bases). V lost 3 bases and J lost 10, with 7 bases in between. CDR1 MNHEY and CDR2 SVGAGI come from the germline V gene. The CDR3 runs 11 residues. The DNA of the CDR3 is TGTGCCAGCAGTTATGCGGGGGAGCAGTTCTTC. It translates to CASSYAGEQFF.